These 5 T cell receptor beta chains were sequenced from one sample in a study of blood T cell repertoires in COVID-19. This table comes from immunoSEQ multiplex PCR, and its TCRdb copy is limited to in-frame clones, with some not included. This sample has some 140,000 clones, with almost 80% found just once. Sequencing was carried out using peripheral blood. The origin of the receptors is a man in his 60s who had recovered from COVID-19.

The gene calls are TRBV19 and TRBJ2-1, with D maybe TRBD2 (5 bases). Germline V CDR1 and CDR2: LNHDA, SQIVND (reference sequence). Trimming left V 3 bases short and J 10 bases short, with 10 bases between. This CDR3 spans 12 amino acids. The DNA of the CDR3 is TGTGCCAGTAGTATTCTCGGGGTAGAGCAGTTCTTC. Translated, it gives CASSILGVEQFF.

The rearrangement links TRBV28 to TRBJ2-1, with a tentative D call TRBD1 (6 bases). The V gene's germline CDR1 is MDHEN and CDR2 SYDVKM. The V and J ends lost 7 bases and 9 bases respectively, with 16 bases between them. The CDR3 loop spans 13 amino acids. CDR3 nucleotide sequence: TGTGCCAGCATTACAGGGCTATTGGCTGAGCAGTTCTTC. This sequence encodes CASITGLLAEQFF.

The chain links TRBV27 to TRBJ1-4; possible D gene TRBD1, 6 bases. Per the germline V gene, CDR1 is MNHEY and CDR2 is SMNVEV (reference sequence). This CDR3 spans 13 amino acids. V was shortened by 6 bases and J by 6 bases, with 11 bases between the two germline ends. This CDR3 is CASSQGRYEKLFF. As DNA, the CDR3 is TGTGCCAGCAGCCAGGGGAGATATGAAAAACTGTTTTTT.

This CDR3 reads CASSQTERGFGKNIQYF. CDR3 sequence (DNA): TGCGCCAGCAGCCAGACCGAGCGGGGGTTCGGCAAAAACATTCAGTACTTC. The chain couples TRBV4-3 to TRBJ2-4, with 8 positions matching TRBD2. This CDR3 comprises 17 residues. CDR1 is LGHNA, CDR2 YSLEER, per germline. Trimming cost V 3 bases and J 3 bases; bases outside gene matches: 10.

This chain joins TRBV5-8 and TRBJ2-1, with D perhaps matching TRBD1 (6 bases). The CDR3 has 15 residues. The V gene lost 2 bases and the J gene lost 3 bases, with 12 bases spanning the gap. Germline values: CDR1 SGHTS, CDR2 YDEGEE. The CDR3 loop reads CASSLRTEFYNEQFF. Here the CDR3 DNA reads TGTGCCAGCAGCTTAAGGACAGAATTCTACAATGAGCAGTTCTTC. The variable domain in full, with the rest retrieved from reference TRBV5-8 and TRBJ2-1, is EAGVTQSPTHLIKTRGQQATLRCSPISGHTSVYWYQQALGLGLQFLLWYDEGEERNRGNFPPRFSGRQFPNYSSELNVNALELEDSALYLCASSLRTEFYNEQFFGPGTRLTVL.